This T cell receptor beta chain is from a study of T cells in Graves' hyperthyroidism and ophthalmopathy. The source material, RNA transcripts, was used to amplify TCR beta CDR3 regions. The primer set for the first-round RT-PCR of the TCR CDR3 was HTBI. TCRdb redid the calling of the multiplex PCR reads with MiXCR, one entry per CDR3 protein. The table records fewer than 900,000 distinct CDR3 sequences, approximately 18% of them present only once. In its sample, this clonotype was seen many times. The sequenced sample consisted of blood. The receptor was isolated from a woman between 45 and 60 years old with Graves' hyperthyroidism that later progressed to Graves' ophthalmopathy.

The CDR3 here is CASSPQGEYGYTF. DNA of the CDR3: TGTGCCAGCTCACCACAGGGAGAATATGGCTACACCTTC. The chain links TRBV2 to TRBJ1-2; D is possibly TRBD1 (6 bases). Germline V lookup: CDR1 SNHLY, CDR2 FYNNEI. Trimming stripped 8 bases from V and 5 bases from J, with 15 bases between. This CDR3 has 13 residues.